This TCR beta chain was identified during a study of blood T cells in healthy people across ages. PCR was performed a second time for about 6 to 12 cycles using a sample-barcoded 5' primer and a J-beta primer mix. TCRdb reprocessed the 5' RACE reads via MiXCR and lists one record per CDR3 protein. This repertoire shows about 1,400,000 distinct CDR3 sequences, approximately 40% found once; its top ten account for 7.9%. The J segment lost 4 bases and the V segment lost 4 bases, leaving 6 bases of the junction unmatched. Germline assignment: CDR1 SGHRS and CDR2 YFSETQ. This CDR3 is built from 15 residues.

The source of this sequence is a woman between 18 and 29 years old in good health. Material: blood. The V gene is TRBV5-1, the J gene TRBJ2-1; 9 bases are shared with TRBD1. The CDR3 protein is CASSKAGQGYNEQFF. CDR3 sequence (DNA): TGCGCCAGCAGCAAAGCGGGACAGGGTTACAATGAGCAGTTCTTC.